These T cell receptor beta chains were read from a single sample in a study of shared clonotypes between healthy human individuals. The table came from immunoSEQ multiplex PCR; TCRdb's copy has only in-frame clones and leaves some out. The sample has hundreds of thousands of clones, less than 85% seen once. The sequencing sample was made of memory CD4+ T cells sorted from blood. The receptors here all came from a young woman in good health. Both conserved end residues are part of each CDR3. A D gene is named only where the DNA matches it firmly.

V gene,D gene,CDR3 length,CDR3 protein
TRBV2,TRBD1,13,CASSPDRTLEAFF
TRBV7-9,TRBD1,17,CASSFRDRGPSGNTIYF
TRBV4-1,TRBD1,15,CASSRLDRGSYEQYF
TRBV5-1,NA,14,CASSLGTGGDTQYF
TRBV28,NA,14,CASSSLRPYNEQFF
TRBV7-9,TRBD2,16,CASSPPGGSQYNEQFF
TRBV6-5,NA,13,CASSYWESTEAFF
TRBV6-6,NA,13,CASSYETSNEQFF
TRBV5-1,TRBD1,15,CASSRTGQGAKEQYF
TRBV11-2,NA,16,CASSLGARGLNNEQFF
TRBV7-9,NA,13,CASSSDRNSEAFF
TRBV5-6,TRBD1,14,CASSLDRGGTEAFF
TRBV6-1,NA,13,CASTEVPTDGYTF
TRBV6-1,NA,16,CASSESVAGNNQPQHF
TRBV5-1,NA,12,CASSLYGYEQYF
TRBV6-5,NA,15,CASSYSGTQNQPQHF
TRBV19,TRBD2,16,CASSMLAGAGSYEQYF
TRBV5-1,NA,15,CASSLVAGHHGELFF
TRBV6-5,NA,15,CASSTLGQGDSPLHF
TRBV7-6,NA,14,CASSLPGALYEQYF
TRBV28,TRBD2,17,CASSSPTSGRTYNEQFF
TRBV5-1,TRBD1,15,CASGDRGRKNTEAFF
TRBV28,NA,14,CASSLPLPPYEQYF
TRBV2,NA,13,CASSGNRDNEQYF
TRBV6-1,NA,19,CASSEIVTATLPQLNIQYF
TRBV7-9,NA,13,CASSLTGASEQFF
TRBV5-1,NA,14,CASGGGRGAETQYF
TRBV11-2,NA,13,CASSRGREETQYF
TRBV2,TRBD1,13,CASTPLRGNEQYF
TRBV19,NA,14,CASSIVPGTYGYTF